Detailed here is one T cell receptor (beta chain). This sample was included in a study of control samples from healthy donors and cancer patients. The V gene end was trimmed by 1 base and the J gene end by 9 bases; junction bases not matched to a gene: 2. Per germline, CDR1 GTSNPN and CDR2 SVGIG (reference sequence). The CDR3 totals 13 residues. TCRdb's copy holds only in-frame clones and misses some; the assay was immunoSEQ multiplex PCR. The sample lists under 200,000 clones; 90% to 95% were seen once. This rearrangement joins TRBV30 to TRBJ1-5, with 11 positions matching TRBD1. The sequence came from a woman aged 35 to 49 in good health. Sequencing was performed on blood. Here the CDR3 DNA reads TGTGCCTGGAGTGGGACAGGGGGCTTGCCCCAGCATTTT. Amino acid sequence: CAWSGTGGLPQHF.